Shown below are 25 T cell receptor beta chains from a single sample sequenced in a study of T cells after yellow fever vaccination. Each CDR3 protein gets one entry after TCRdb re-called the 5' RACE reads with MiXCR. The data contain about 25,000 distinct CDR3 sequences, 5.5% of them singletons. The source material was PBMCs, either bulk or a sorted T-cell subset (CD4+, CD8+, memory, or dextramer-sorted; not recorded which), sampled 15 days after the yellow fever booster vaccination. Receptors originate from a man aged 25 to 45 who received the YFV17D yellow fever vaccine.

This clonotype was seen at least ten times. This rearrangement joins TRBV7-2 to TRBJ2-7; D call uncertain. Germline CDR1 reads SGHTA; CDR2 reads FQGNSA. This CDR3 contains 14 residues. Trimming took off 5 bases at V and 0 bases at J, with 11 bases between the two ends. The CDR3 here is CASSRWTGSYEQYF. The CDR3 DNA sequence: TGTGCCAGCAGCCGATGGACCGGCTCCTACGAGCAGTACTTC.

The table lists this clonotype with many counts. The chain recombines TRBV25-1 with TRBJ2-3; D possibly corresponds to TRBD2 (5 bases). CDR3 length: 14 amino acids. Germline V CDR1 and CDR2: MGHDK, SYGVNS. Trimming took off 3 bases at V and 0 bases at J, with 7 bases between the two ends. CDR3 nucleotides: TGTGCCAGCAGTGAGAGGGTTAGCACAGATACGCAGTATTTT. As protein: CASSERVSTDTQYF.

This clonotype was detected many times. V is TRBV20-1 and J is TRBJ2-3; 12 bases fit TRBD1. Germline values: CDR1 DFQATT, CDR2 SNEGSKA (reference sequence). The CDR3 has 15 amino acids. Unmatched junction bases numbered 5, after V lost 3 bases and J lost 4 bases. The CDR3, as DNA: TGCAGTGCTAGGGGGACAGGGGGCAGGTCAGATACGCAGTATTTT. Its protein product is CSARGTGGRSDTQYF.

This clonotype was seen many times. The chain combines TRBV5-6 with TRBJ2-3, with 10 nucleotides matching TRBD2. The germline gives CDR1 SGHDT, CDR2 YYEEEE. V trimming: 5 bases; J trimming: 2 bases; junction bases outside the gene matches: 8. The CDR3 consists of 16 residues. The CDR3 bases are TGTGCCAGCAGTCGGAGGACTAGCGGATACACAGATACGCAGTATTTT. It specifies CASSRRTSGYTDTQYF. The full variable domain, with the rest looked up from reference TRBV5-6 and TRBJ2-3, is DAGVTQSPTHLIKTRGQQVTLRCSPKSGHDTVSWYQQALGQGPQFIFQYYEEEERQRGNFPDRFSGHQFPNYSSELNVNALLLGDSALYLCASSRRTSGYTDTQYFGPGTRLTVL.

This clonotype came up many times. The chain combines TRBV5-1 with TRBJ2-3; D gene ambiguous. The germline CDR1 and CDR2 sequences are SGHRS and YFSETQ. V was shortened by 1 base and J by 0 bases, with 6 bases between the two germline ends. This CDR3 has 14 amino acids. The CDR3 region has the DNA TGCGCCAGCAGCTTGAGTGAGAGCACAGATACGCAGTATTTT. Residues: CASSLSESTDTQYF.

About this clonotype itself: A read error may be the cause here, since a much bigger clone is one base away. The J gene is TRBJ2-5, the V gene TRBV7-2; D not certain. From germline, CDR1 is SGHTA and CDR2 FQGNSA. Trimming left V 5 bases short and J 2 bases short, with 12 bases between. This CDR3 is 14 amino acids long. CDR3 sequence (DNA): TGTGCCAGCAGCCCCTTGCACGGGCAAGAGACCCAGTACTTC. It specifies CASSPLHGQETQYF.

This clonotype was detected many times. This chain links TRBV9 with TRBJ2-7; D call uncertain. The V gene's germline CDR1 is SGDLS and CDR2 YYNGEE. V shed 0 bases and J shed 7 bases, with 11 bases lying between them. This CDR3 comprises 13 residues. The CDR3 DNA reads TGTGCCAGCAGCGTAGCTGGAGTTCGGGAGCAGTACTTC. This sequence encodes CASSVAGVREQYF.

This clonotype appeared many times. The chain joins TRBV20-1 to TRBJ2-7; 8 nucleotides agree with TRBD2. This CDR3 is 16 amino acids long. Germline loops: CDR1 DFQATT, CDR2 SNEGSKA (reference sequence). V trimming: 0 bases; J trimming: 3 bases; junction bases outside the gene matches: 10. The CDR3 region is CSARDVVASGGYEQYF. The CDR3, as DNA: TGCAGTGCTAGAGATGTGGTAGCGAGCGGGGGCTACGAGCAGTACTTC.

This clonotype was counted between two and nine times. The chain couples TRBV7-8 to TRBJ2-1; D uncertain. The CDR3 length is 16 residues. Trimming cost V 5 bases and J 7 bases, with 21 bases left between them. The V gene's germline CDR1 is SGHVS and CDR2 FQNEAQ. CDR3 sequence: CASSEHRVGLSNEQFF. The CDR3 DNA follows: TGTGCCAGCAGCGAGCACAGAGTCGGGTTGAGTAATGAGCAGTTCTTC.

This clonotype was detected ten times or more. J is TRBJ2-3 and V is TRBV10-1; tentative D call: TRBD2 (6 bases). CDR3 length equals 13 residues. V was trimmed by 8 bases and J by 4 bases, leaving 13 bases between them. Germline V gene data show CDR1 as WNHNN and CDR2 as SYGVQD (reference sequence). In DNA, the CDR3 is TGCGCCAGCCGCTCTAGCGCTGCAGATACGCAGTATTTT. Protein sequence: CASRSSAADTQYF.

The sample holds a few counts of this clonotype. CDR3 in amino acids: CASSLRGARKGTSTDTQYF. For the CDR3, the DNA is TGCGCCAGCAGCTTGAGGGGCGCGCGGAAGGGGACGAGCACAGATACGCAGTATTTT. V and J are TRBV5-1 and TRBJ2-3; D may match TRBD1 or TRBD2 (5 bases each). The V gene lost 1 base and the J gene lost 0 bases, with 21 bases spanning the gap. This CDR3 is 19 amino acids long. Looked up from germline, CDR1 is SGHRS and CDR2 is YFSETQ.

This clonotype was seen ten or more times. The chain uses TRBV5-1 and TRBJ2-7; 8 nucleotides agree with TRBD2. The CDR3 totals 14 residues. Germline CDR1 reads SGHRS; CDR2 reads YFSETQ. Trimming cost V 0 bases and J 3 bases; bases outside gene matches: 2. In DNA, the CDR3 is TGCGCCAGCAGCTTGGCGGGGGGGAACTACGAGCAGTACTTC. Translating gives CASSLAGGNYEQYF.

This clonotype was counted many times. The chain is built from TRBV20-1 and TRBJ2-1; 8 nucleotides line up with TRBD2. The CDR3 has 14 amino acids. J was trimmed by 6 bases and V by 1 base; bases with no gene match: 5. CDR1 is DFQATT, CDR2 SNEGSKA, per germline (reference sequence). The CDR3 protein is CSARVAGGANEQFF. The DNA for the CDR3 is TGCAGTGCTAGAGTGGCGGGAGGAGCCAATGAGCAGTTCTTC.

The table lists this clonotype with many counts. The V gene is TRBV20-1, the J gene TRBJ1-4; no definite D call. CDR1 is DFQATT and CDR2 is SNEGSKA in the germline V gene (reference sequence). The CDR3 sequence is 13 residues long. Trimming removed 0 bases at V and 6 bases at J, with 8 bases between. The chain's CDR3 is CSARDRPDEKLFF. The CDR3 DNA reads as TGCAGTGCTAGAGATAGGCCAGATGAAAAACTGTTTTTT.

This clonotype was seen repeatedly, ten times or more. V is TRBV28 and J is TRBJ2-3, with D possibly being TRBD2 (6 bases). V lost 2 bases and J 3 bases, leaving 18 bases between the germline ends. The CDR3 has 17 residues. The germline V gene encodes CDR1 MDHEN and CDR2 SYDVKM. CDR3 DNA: TGTGCCAGCAGTTTAGGTCTAGGCGGTGGAGGGACAGATACGCAGTATTTT. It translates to CASSLGLGGGGTDTQYF.

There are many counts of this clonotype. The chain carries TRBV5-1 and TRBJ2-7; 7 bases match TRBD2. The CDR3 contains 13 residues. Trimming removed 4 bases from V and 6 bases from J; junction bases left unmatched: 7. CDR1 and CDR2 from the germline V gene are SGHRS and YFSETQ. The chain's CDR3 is CASSIYGGSEQYF. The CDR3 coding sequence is TGCGCCAGCAGCATCTACGGGGGGAGCGAGCAGTACTTC.

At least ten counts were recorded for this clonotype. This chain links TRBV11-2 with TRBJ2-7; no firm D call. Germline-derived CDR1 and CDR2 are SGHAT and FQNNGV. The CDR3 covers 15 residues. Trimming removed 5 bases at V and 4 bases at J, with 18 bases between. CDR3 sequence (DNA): TGTGCCAGCAGCCACTCAGCGACGACTTTATACGAGCAGTACTTC. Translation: CASSHSATTLYEQYF.

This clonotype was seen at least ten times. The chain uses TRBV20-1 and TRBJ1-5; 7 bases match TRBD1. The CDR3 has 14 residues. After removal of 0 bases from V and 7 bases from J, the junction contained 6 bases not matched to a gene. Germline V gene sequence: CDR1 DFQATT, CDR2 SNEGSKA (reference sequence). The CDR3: CSARDRQGGQPQHF. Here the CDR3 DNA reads TGCAGTGCTAGAGATCGGCAGGGGGGGCAGCCCCAGCATTTT.

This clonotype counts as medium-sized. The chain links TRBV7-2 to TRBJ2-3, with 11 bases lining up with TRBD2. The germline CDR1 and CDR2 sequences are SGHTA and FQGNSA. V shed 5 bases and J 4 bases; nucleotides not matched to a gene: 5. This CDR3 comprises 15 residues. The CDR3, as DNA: TGTGCCAGCAGCACCTTAGCGGGAGGGGCAGATACGCAGTATTTT. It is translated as CASSTLAGGADTQYF.

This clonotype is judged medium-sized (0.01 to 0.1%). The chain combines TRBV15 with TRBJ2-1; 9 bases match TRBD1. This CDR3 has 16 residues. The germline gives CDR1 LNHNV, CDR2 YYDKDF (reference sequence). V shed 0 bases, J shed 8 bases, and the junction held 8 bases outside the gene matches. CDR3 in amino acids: CATSRDNNRGRYEQFF. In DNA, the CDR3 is TGTGCCACCAGCAGAGATAATAACAGGGGGCGTTATGAGCAGTTCTTC.

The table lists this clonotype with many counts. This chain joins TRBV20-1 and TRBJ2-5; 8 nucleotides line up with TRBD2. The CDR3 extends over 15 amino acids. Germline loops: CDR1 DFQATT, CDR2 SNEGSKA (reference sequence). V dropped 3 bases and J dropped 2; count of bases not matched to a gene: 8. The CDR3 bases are TGCAGTGCTAGCCCTCCGTCGGGGGGGCAAGAGACCCAGTACTTC. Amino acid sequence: CSASPPSGGQETQYF.

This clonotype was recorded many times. The CDR3 nucleotides are TGTGCCAGCAGTGAACGGGGGCCATCCTACAATGAGCAGTTCTTC. Its protein product is CASSERGPSYNEQFF. V usage is TRBV2 and J usage is TRBJ2-1; perhaps D is TRBD1 or TRBD2 (6 bases each). The germline CDR1 and CDR2 sequences are SNHLY and FYNNEI. The ends were cut back, 2 bases at V and 1 base at J, with 9 bases in the middle. The CDR3 is made up of 15 amino acids.

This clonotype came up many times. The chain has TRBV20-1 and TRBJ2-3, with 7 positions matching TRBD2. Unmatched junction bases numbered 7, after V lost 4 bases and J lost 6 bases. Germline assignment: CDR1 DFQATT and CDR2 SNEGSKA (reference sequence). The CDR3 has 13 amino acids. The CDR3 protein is CSATRDYSDTQYF. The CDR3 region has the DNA TGCAGTGCTACCCGGGACTATTCCGATACGCAGTATTTT.

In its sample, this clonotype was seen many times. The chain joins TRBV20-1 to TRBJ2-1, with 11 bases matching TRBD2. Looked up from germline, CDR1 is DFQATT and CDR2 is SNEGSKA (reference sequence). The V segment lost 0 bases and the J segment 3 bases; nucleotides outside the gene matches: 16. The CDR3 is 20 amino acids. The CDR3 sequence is CSARDLLASGRSEGYNEQFF. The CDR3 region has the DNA TGCAGTGCTAGAGATCTGTTGGCTAGCGGGAGGTCAGAAGGCTACAATGAGCAGTTCTTC.

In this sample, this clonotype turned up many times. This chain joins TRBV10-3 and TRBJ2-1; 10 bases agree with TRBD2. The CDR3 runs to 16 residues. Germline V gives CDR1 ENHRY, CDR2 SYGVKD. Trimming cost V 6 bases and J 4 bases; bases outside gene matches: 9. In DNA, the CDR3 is TGTGCCATCAGATCTAGCGGGAGTGGGGCATACAATGAGCAGTTCTTC. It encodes CAIRSSGSGAYNEQFF.